This passage covers 17 T cell receptor beta chains from one sample sequenced in a study of CD8+ T cells in alopecia areata. Described treatment: oral pan-JAK inhibitor, 5-10 mg twice daily. RNA extraction was followed by reverse transcription into cDNA, which acted as the sequencing template. Sequencing used immunoSEQ multiplex PCR; TCRdb keeps in-frame clones, though not all of them. The table records some 190,000 clones, approximately 67% of them present only once. The material was CD4+ T cells sorted from blood, obtained between weeks 44 and 45, from a patient treated with tofacitinib. Source of these receptors: a human donor with alopecia areata.

V and J are TRBV23-1 and TRBJ2-7; D is perhaps TRBD1 or TRBD2 (5 bases each). TRBV23-1 is noted as an ORF with a role that remains uncertain. V shed 2 bases and J shed 3 bases, with 11 bases lying between them. The CDR3 spans 14 residues. The CDR3 sequence is CASSQKEGRYEQYF. The CDR3 bases are TGCGCCAGCAGTCAAAAAGAGGGACGCTACGAGCAGTACTTC.

This chain links TRBV11-2 with TRBJ2-2; the D is unclear. The V gene's germline CDR1 is SGHAT and CDR2 FQNNGV. The CDR3 is 13 residues long. Trimming shortened V by 1 base and J by 6 bases, and 6 bases separated the two germline ends. The CDR3 protein is CASSLAPPGELFF. DNA for the CDR3: TGTGCCAGCAGCTTAGCTCCCCCCGGGGAGCTGTTTTTT.

This rearrangement joins TRBV4-1 to TRBJ1-2, with D perhaps TRBD1 (6 bases). There are 14 residues in the CDR3. CDR1 and CDR2 (germline): MGHRA, YSYEKL. Trimming pared 0 bases from V and 6 bases from J, leaving 11 bases between. Written as DNA, the CDR3 is TGCGCCAGCAGCCAAGATCCGAGGACAGATGGCTACACCTTC. Its protein product is CASSQDPRTDGYTF.

The V gene is TRBV29-1, the J gene TRBJ2-5, with D unresolved. Per germline, CDR1 SQVTM and CDR2 ANQGSEA. CDR3 length equals 16 residues. V lost 4 bases to trimming and J lost 5 bases, with 23 bases between them. The CDR3 loop is CSVGSKPGRRLETQYF. The CDR3 nucleotides read TGCAGCGTTGGGTCTAAACCTGGACGCAGACTGGAGACCCAGTACTTC.

This clone has just a few counts. CDR3 amino acids: CASSLGGTPNTEAFF. CDR3 sequence (DNA): TGTGCCAGCAGCTTAGGCGGGACACCGAACACTGAAGCTTTCTTT. The chain recombines TRBV11-3 with TRBJ1-1; D may be TRBD1 (6 bases). The CDR3 is made up of 15 amino acids. CDR1 is SGHNT, CDR2 YENEEA, per germline. V shed 1 base and J shed 1 base, with 10 bases lying between them.

The chain uses TRBV7-6 and TRBJ2-7, with 7 nucleotides matching TRBD1. With 4 bases clipped from V and 2 bases from J, the junction kept 5 bases outside the gene matches. This CDR3 spans 14 amino acids. Germline CDR1 and CDR2: SGHVS and FNYEAQ. This CDR3 is CASSSRDSPYEQYF. Here the CDR3 DNA reads TGTGCCAGCAGCTCCCGGGACAGCCCCTACGAGCAGTACTTC.

The genes are TRBV30 and TRBJ1-2; D is uncertain. CDR3 length equals 12 residues. Trimming cost V 4 bases and J 1 base, with 7 bases left between them. Germline loops: CDR1 GTSNPN, CDR2 SVGIG (reference sequence). CDR3 sequence (DNA): TGTGCCTGGACTAGGAATAACTATGGCTACACCTTC. Translating gives CAWTRNNYGYTF.

This clone was recorded once. The rearrangement uses TRBV2 and TRBJ1-6; D not resolved. Trimming took off 6 bases at V and 5 bases at J, with 11 bases between the two ends. CDR1 and CDR2 from the germline V gene are SNHLY and FYNNEI. CDR3 length: 14 residues. DNA of the CDR3: TGTGCCAGCAGAAAAGACACTAATAATTCACCCCTCCACTTT. It is translated as CASRKDTNNSPLHF.

The V call is TRBV29-1, the J call TRBJ2-5; D gene unclear. This CDR3 is 13 amino acids long. Deletions cut 5 bases from V and 1 base from J, with 11 bases between. In germline, CDR1 is SQVTM, CDR2 ANQGSEA. The CDR3 DNA follows: TGCAGCGTTCGTATTATGGGCCAAGAGACCCAGTACTTC. The encoded protein is CSVRIMGQETQYF.

This clone was counted once. The V call is TRBV29-1, the J call TRBJ1-5; D is ambiguous. V gave up 4 bases and J gave up 0 bases, with 13 bases separating them. This CDR3 contains 15 residues. CDR1 is SQVTM, CDR2 ANQGSEA, per germline. CDR3 bases: TGCAGCGTTGGAGAGGGAGTGGATAGCAATCAGCCCCAGCATTTT. It yields the protein CSVGEGVDSNQPQHF.

The chain uses TRBV25-1 and TRBJ2-2; D gene ambiguous. V lost 1 base to trimming and J lost 4 bases, with 7 bases between them. Germline V CDR1 and CDR2: MGHDK, SYGVNS. The CDR3 runs 14 residues. Here the CDR3 DNA reads TGTGCCAGCAGTGAATTTGGTGGCACCGGGGAGCTGTTTTTT. This translates into CASSEFGGTGELFF. The full variable domain, completed using reference TRBV25-1 and TRBJ2-2, is EADIYQTPRYLVIGTGKKITLECSQTMGHDKMYWYQQDPGMELHLIHYSYGVNSTEKGDLSSESTVSRIRTEHFPLTLESARPSHTSQYLCASSEFGGTGELFFGEGSRLTVL.

The chain combines TRBV9 with TRBJ2-1, with TRBD1 matching 7 bases. V lost 2 bases, J lost 5 bases, and 7 bases stayed unmatched. The germline V gene has CDR1 SGDLS and CDR2 YYNGEE. This CDR3 contains 15 residues. CDR3 coding DNA: TGTGCCAGCAGCGTCCGGGACAGCGGTCACAATGAGCAGTTCTTC. Residues: CASSVRDSGHNEQFF.

The J gene is TRBJ1-1, the V gene TRBV5-1, with no clear D. CDR1 and CDR2 from the germline V gene are SGHRS and YFSETQ. V lost 4 bases and J 1 base, leaving 11 bases between the germline ends. CDR3 size: 14 residues. The CDR3 loop is CASSVPDGNTEAFF. CDR3 DNA sequence: TGCGCCAGCAGCGTCCCGGACGGGAACACTGAAGCTTTCTTT.

This clone was detected ten times or more. J is TRBJ2-7 and V is TRBV7-2; 12 nucleotides line up with TRBD2. The germline V gene has CDR1 SGHTA and CDR2 FQGNSA. Trimming at V came to 5 bases and at J to 9 bases, leaving 14 bases not matched to a gene. The CDR3 runs 16 residues. CDR3 sequence: CASSPSLAGGFSGQYF. CDR3 sequence (DNA): TGTGCCAGCAGCCCATCACTAGCGGGGGGATTCTCGGGGCAGTACTTC.

This clone was observed a handful of times. The rearrangement uses TRBV15 and TRBJ2-7, with 12 bases fitting TRBD2. After removal of 8 bases from V and 2 bases from J, the junction contained 7 bases not matched to a gene. CDR1 LNHNV and CDR2 YYDKDF come from the germline V gene (reference sequence). The CDR3 has 15 amino acids. The CDR3 region has the DNA TGTGCCACCGGACTAGCGGGGAAATACCCCTACGAGCAGTACTTC. Translation gives CATGLAGKYPYEQYF. Drawing the rest from reference TRBV15 and TRBJ2-7, the complete variable domain is DAMVIQNPRYQVTQFGKPVTLSCSQTLNHNVMYWYQQKSSQAPKLLFHYYDKDFNNEADTPDNFQSRRPNTSFCFLDIRSPGLGDTAMYLCATGLAGKYPYEQYFGPGTRLTVT.

The chain's CDR3 is CASSPIASLGDEQFF. DNA of the CDR3: TGTGCCAGCTCACCAATCGCTTCCCTAGGGGATGAGCAGTTCTTC. This chain connects TRBV18 to TRBJ2-1; D is perhaps TRBD1 (5 bases). Germline V gives CDR1 KGHSH, CDR2 LQKENI. V was cut by 2 bases and J by 8 bases, with 16 bases left in between. The CDR3 loop spans 15 amino acids.

This chain joins TRBV27 and TRBJ2-7, with 11 bases matching TRBD1. The trim removed 5 bases at V and 5 bases at J, leaving 2 bases unmatched. CDR3 length: 13 amino acids. The germline CDR1 and CDR2 sequences are MNHEY and SMNVEV (reference sequence). CDR3 amino acids: CASSGTGGNEQYF. DNA of the CDR3: TGTGCCAGCAGTGGGACAGGGGGAAACGAGCAGTACTTC.